The 27 T cell receptor beta chains below come from one sample, sequenced in a study of T cell clonotyping in hematopoietic cell transplantation. Clones were read by immunoSEQ multiplex PCR, and TCRdb kept only the in-frame ones, dropping some. The repertoire consists of around 40,000 clones, with 90% to 95% occurring once and the leading ten covering around 1.6%. Time point of the sample: recipient sample about 28 days before transplant, after cytoreduction. The sample consisted of peripheral blood mononuclear cells, taken before stem cell transplant. The receptor source for this set is a man aged 35 to 55 with chronic myeloid leukemia. Some clones in this sample may be carry-over from other donors' samples.

This sequence joins TRBV5-1 and TRBJ1-5; D uncertain. The CDR3 covers 14 residues. Germline assignment: CDR1 SGHRS and CDR2 YFSETQ. Trimming shortened V by 1 base and J by 7 bases, and 12 bases separated the two germline ends. CDR3 nucleotides: TGCGCCAGCAGCTTGTACCCGGGGAGCCAGCCCCAGCATTTT. Its protein is CASSLYPGSQPQHF.

The chain carries TRBV30 and TRBJ2-3; 9 nucleotides align to TRBD2. J gave up 4 bases and V 2 bases, and 4 bases lay outside the gene matches. Germline V CDR1 and CDR2: GTSNPN, SVGIG (reference sequence). The CDR3 runs to 14 residues. In DNA form, the CDR3 reads TGTGCCTGGAGTTTTAGCGGGGGCGCAGATACGCAGTATTTT. Protein: CAWSFSGGADTQYF.

V usage is TRBV19 and J usage is TRBJ2-1, with 10 bases lining up with TRBD2. The germline gives CDR1 LNHDA, CDR2 SQIVND (reference sequence). This CDR3 comprises 16 residues. V was pared by 6 bases and J by 3 bases, with 8 bases of the junction left unmatched. CDR3 nucleotide sequence: TGTGCCAGTAGCCCCTTAGCGGGGGGCGTCTACAATGAGCAGTTCTTC. Its protein product is CASSPLAGGVYNEQFF.

In DNA form, the CDR3 reads TGCGCCAGCAGCTATGACAGGAACACCGGGGAGCTGTTTTTT. It encodes CASSYDRNTGELFF. The chain recombines TRBV5-1 with TRBJ2-2, with TRBD1 as a possible D gene (5 bases). Germline V gives CDR1 SGHRS, CDR2 YFSETQ. This CDR3 contains 14 residues. V lost 3 bases to trimming and J lost 1 base, with 7 bases between them.

V usage is TRBV7-9 and J usage is TRBJ2-3; TRBD1 matches 8 bases. This CDR3 contains 15 residues. With 1 base clipped from V and 6 bases from J, the junction kept 6 bases outside the gene matches. Germline CDR1 is SEHNR and CDR2 is FQNEAQ (reference sequence). In nucleotides, the CDR3 is TGTGCCAGCAGCTTAGTCCCCAGGGGGCCGGATACGCAGTATTTT. This encodes CASSLVPRGPDTQYF.

The chain recombines TRBV7-2 with TRBJ1-2; the D is unclear. The CDR3 runs to 14 residues. Germline-derived CDR1 and CDR2 are SGHTA and FQGNSA. Between the trimmed V and J ends, which lost 1 base and 0 bases, there was a span of 6 bases. The CDR3 reads CASSLEDSNYGYTF. The CDR3 DNA follows: TGTGCCAGCAGCTTAGAGGACTCTAACTATGGCTACACCTTC.

The rearrangement links TRBV7-2 to TRBJ1-4; D perhaps matches TRBD1 (6 bases). CDR1 is SGHTA, CDR2 FQGNSA, per germline. Trimming shortened V by 5 bases and J by 3 bases, and 10 bases separated the two germline ends. CDR3 length: 14 amino acids. CDR3 DNA: TGTGCCAGCAGCCAGGACAGAGCTAATGAAAAACTGTTTTTT. Translated: CASSQDRANEKLFF. The full variable domain, completed using reference TRBV7-2 and TRBJ1-4, is GAGVSQSPSNKVTEKGKDVELRCDPISGHTALYWYRQSLGQGLEFLIYFQGNSAPDKSGLPSDRFSAERTGGSVSTLTIQRTQQEDSAVYLCASSQDRANEKLFFGSGTQLSVL.

The DNA for the CDR3 is TGTGCCATCACACAAGGGGGAAGGGACACTGAAGCTTTCTTT. Protein product: CAITQGGRDTEAFF. The V call is TRBV10-3, the J call TRBJ1-1, with D possibly being TRBD1 (6 bases). The V gene lost 7 bases and the J gene lost 3 bases, with 15 bases spanning the gap. The germline gives CDR1 ENHRY, CDR2 SYGVKD. The CDR3 extends over 14 amino acids.

This rearrangement joins TRBV6-1 to TRBJ1-1; no clear D gene. Trimming left V 6 bases short and J 3 bases short, with 11 bases between. The germline CDR1 and CDR2 sequences are MNHNS and SASEGT. The CDR3 length is 13 residues. The CDR3 DNA reads as TGTGCCAGCAGAGACCCAGGTTACACTGAAGCTTTCTTT. It codes for CASRDPGYTEAFF.

The rearrangement joins TRBV27 to TRBJ1-6; D gene ambiguous. The CDR3 loop spans 17 amino acids. Germline assignment: CDR1 MNHEY and CDR2 SMNVEV (reference sequence). V lost 5 bases and J 10 bases, leaving 24 bases between the germline ends. The CDR3 loop reads CASSGPMSSRLRSPLHF. As DNA, the CDR3 is TGTGCCAGCAGTGGACCGATGTCCAGTAGGTTACGGTCACCCCTCCACTTT.

The rearrangement links TRBV10-2 to TRBJ1-5, with 7 bases lining up with TRBD1. Germline CDR1 and CDR2: WSHSY and SAAADI. This CDR3 has 15 residues. J lost 4 bases, V lost 0 bases, and 3 bases had no gene match. The CDR3 nucleotides read TGCGCCAGCAGTGAGTCGGGACAGAAAAATCAGCCCCAGCATTTT. Amino acid sequence: CASSESGQKNQPQHF.

CDR3 DNA: TGTGCCAGCAGCCAAACGGGAAGTTCTGGAAACACCATATATTTT. Translating gives CASSQTGSSGNTIYF. V is TRBV4-2 and J is TRBJ1-3; D gene uncertain. The V end lost 2 bases, the J end lost 1 base, and 9 bases lay between the germline ends. CDR1 and CDR2 (germline): LGHNA, YNFKEQ. The CDR3 runs 15 residues.

The chain combines TRBV7-2 with TRBJ1-6; 11 positions agree with TRBD1. Germline lookup yields CDR1 SGHTA and CDR2 FQGNSA. The CDR3 extends over 17 amino acids. J was trimmed by 7 bases and V by 2 bases; bases with no gene match: 7. CDR3 nucleotides: TGTGCCAGCAGCTTAATGGGACAGGGGGTAGGAAATTCACCCCTCCACTTT. Translation gives CASSLMGQGVGNSPLHF.

The chain carries TRBV2 and TRBJ2-2; D remains unclear. Germline values: CDR1 SNHLY, CDR2 FYNNEI. V was pared by 6 bases and J by 7 bases, with 24 bases between. The CDR3 extends over 17 amino acids. The CDR3 coding sequence is TGTGCCAGCAGACCCAGACTCGGACCACCCAGGATCGGGGAGCTGTTTTTT. Protein product: CASRPRLGPPRIGELFF.

J is TRBJ2-3 and V is TRBV29-1; no clear D. This CDR3 contains 12 residues. CDR1 is SQVTM, CDR2 ANQGSEA, per germline. The V end was cut by 7 bases, the J end by 1 base, with 9 bases between. This CDR3 reads CSAVFRTDTQYF. The CDR3 DNA is TGCAGCGCTGTTTTTCGCACAGATACGCAGTATTTT.

The V and J genes are TRBV5-8 and TRBJ2-5; TRBD1 agrees at 7 bases. CDR3 length: 13 amino acids. V lost 3 bases, J lost 5 bases, and 4 bases stayed unmatched. Germline CDR1 is SGHTS and CDR2 is YDEGEE. The chain's CDR3 is CASSSNRGETQYF. The CDR3, as DNA: TGTGCCAGCAGCTCAAACAGGGGTGAGACCCAGTACTTC.

The genes are TRBV11-2 and TRBJ1-2, with 7 bases matching TRBD1. The germline V gene has CDR1 SGHAT and CDR2 FQNNGV. V lost 6 bases to trimming and J lost 3 bases; unmatched junction nucleotides: 10. This CDR3 spans 15 amino acids. The CDR3 loop is CASSVAWDSYYGYTF. DNA of the CDR3: TGTGCCAGCAGTGTCGCTTGGGACAGCTACTATGGCTACACCTTC.

The chain employs TRBV19 and TRBJ2-2, with D maybe TRBD2 (6 bases). Germline CDR1 and CDR2: LNHDA and SQIVND (reference sequence). The CDR3 runs to 14 residues. Between the trimmed V and J ends, which lost 3 bases and 5 bases, there was a span of 10 bases. CDR3 protein: CASSIAGRTGELFF. The CDR3 DNA sequence: TGTGCCAGTAGTATCGCAGGGAGGACCGGGGAGCTGTTTTTT. Looking up the rest from reference TRBV19 and TRBJ2-2 gives the full variable domain: DGGITQSPKYLFRKEGQNVTLSCEQNLNHDAMYWYRQDPGQGLRLIYYSQIVNDFQKGDIAEGYSVSREKKESFPLTVTSAQKNPTAFYLCASSIAGRTGELFFGEGSRLTVL.

The rearrangement links TRBV5-1 to TRBJ1-2; no clear D. Deletions cut 0 bases from V and 4 bases from J, with 7 bases between. This CDR3 is 13 amino acids long. Germline V gives CDR1 SGHRS, CDR2 YFSETQ. DNA of the CDR3: TGCGCCAGCAGCTTGGCCGTCGGCTATGGCTACACCTTC. Its protein is CASSLAVGYGYTF.

The rearrangement joins TRBV9 to TRBJ1-1; D gene ambiguous. Trimming removed 0 bases at V and 3 bases at J, with 9 bases between. Germline V CDR1 and CDR2: SGDLS, YYNGEE. This CDR3 is built from 14 residues. CDR3 sequence: CASSVEMGYTEAFF. The CDR3 region has the DNA TGTGCCAGCAGCGTAGAGATGGGGTACACTGAAGCTTTCTTT.

The chain has TRBV7-2 and TRBJ2-1, with 9 bases aligning to TRBD2. Germline CDR1 reads SGHTA; CDR2 reads FQGNSA. V shed 0 bases and J 9 bases; nucleotides not matched to a gene: 18. The CDR3 sequence is 19 residues long. The CDR3: CASSLAIRAGGGASSEQFF. For the CDR3, the DNA is TGTGCCAGCAGCTTAGCCATAAGGGCTGGCGGGGGGGCGTCGAGTGAGCAGTTCTTC.

V gene TRBV7-2 combines with J gene TRBJ2-5; TRBD2 might be the D (6 bases). CDR1 and CDR2 from the germline V gene are SGHTA and FQGNSA. The CDR3 length is 15 residues. Trimming removed 5 bases from V and 2 bases from J, with 15 bases in between. The CDR3 loop reads CASSPGGSLQETQYF. CDR3 in DNA: TGTGCCAGCAGCCCCGGGGGTTCTCTACAAGAGACCCAGTACTTC.

A remark on this clone: The DNA is omitted, as the CDR3 cannot be located on it reliably, and the CDR3 follows TCRdb's listing. The gene calls are TRBV6-7 and TRBJ1-5; the table calls TRBD1, which could not be checked here. TRBV6-7 is noted as an ORF with a role that remains uncertain. The CDR3 has 15 amino acids, counting both end residues. The CDR3 is CASSYWGQGSIVGHF.

The gene calls are TRBV2 and TRBJ2-3; the D is unclear. The CDR3 runs to 10 residues. Between the trimmed V and J ends, which lost 10 bases and 2 bases, there was a span of 4 bases. Germline CDR1 and CDR2: SNHLY and FYNNEI. Here the CDR3 reads CATHTDTQYF. CDR3 nucleotide sequence: TGTGCCACCCACACAGATACGCAGTATTTT.

The chain uses TRBV27 and TRBJ1-6; D is unclear. The germline V and J ends were trimmed by 5 bases and 0 bases, with 20 bases remaining between them. The CDR3 runs 19 residues. Germline CDR1 reads MNHEY; CDR2 reads SMNVEV (reference sequence). CDR3 region: CASSPRLTAGSSYNSPLHF. The CDR3 nucleotides are TGTGCCAGCAGTCCCCGACTTACGGCTGGGAGCTCCTATAATTCACCCCTCCACTTT.

V is TRBV5-6 and J is TRBJ1-2; D possibly corresponds to TRBD1 (6 bases). This CDR3 contains 15 residues. The V and J ends lost 4 bases and 2 bases respectively, with 15 bases between them. Germline V gene data show CDR1 as SGHDT and CDR2 as YYEEEE. The CDR3 spells CASSPLEGGNYGYTF. The CDR3 DNA sequence: TGTGCCAGCAGCCCCCTAGAGGGGGGGAACTATGGCTACACCTTC.

The V call is TRBV6-1, the J call TRBJ1-1, with unresolved D. The germline V and J ends were trimmed by 1 base and 1 base, with 10 bases remaining between them. Germline V gene data show CDR1 as MNHNS and CDR2 as SASEGT. The CDR3 has 15 residues. The CDR3 DNA reads TGTGCCAGCAGTGAAGATCCAGGCCGGAACACTGAAGCTTTCTTT. Translation gives CASSEDPGRNTEAFF.